Listed below are T cell receptor beta chains from one sample, sequenced in a study of response to subunit inactivated influenza vaccine. TCRdb ran MiXCR on the RT-PCR reads and lists one entry per CDR3 protein. The data show some 500,000 distinct CDR3 sequences, under 15% seen once. This sample comprised PBMCs from blood, obtained about 6 weeks after vaccination. The receptors were sampled from a man in his forties or fifties who received an inactivated influenza vaccine. Both conserved end residues are part of each CDR3. The order of the fields is D gene, V gene, J gene, clone size, CDR3 DNA, CDR3 protein. D genes are given only for firm matches. Clone size is shown for a subset of rows, as once, few, many or a class of expanded clone.

>NA|TRBV7-2|TRBJ2-4|NA
TGTGCCAGCAGCTCCCCTGGGCTGGGGGATGACAAAAACATTCAGTACTTC
CASSSPGLGDDKNIQYF
>NA|TRBV6-1|TRBJ2-7|few
TGTGCCAGCAGTGAAGTACGTGGGGTCTCCTACGAGCAGTACTTC
CASSEVRGVSYEQYF
>NA|TRBV29-1|TRBJ2-2|few
TGCAGCGTTTTGGCGGCGAACACCGGGGAGCTGTTTTTT
CSVLAANTGELFF
>NA|TRBV7-8|TRBJ1-1|NA
TGTGCCAGCAGCCCTCCCCCGGGGAAAGCTTTCTTT
CASSPPPGKAFF
>NA|TRBV28|TRBJ2-6|NA
TGTGCCAGCAGTCCCTGGACTTTAGGGCCGATACCTGGGGCCAACGTCCTGACTTTC
CASSPWTLGPIPGANVLTF
>NA|TRBV6-1|TRBJ1-4|NA
TGTGCCAGCAGTAACAGCATCAAGCTGTTTTTT
CASSNSIKLFF
>NA|TRBV12-3/TRBV12-4|TRBJ2-5|few
TGTGCCAGCAGCCGTGAACGGGCCCAGTACTTC
CASSRERAQYF
>NA|TRBV6-1|TRBJ1-5|few
TGTGCCAGCGGGGATGGGGGGCGCAATCAGCCCCAGCATTTT
CASGDGGRNQPQHF
>NA|TRBV28|TRBJ2-1|NA
TGTGCCAGCCGTACGGGACGGAGGTCCTACAATGAGCAGTTCTTC
CASRTGRRSYNEQFF
>TRBD2|TRBV20-1|TRBJ2-1|NA
TGCAGTGCTCCCGCTAGCGGGAGCTCCTACAATGAGCAGTTCTTC
CSAPASGSSYNEQFF
>TRBD1|TRBV3-1|TRBJ1-2|many
TGTGCCAGCAGCCATACGGGACAGGGAGCCGGCTACACCTTC
CASSHTGQGAGYTF
>NA|TRBV12-3/TRBV12-4|TRBJ2-1|few
TGTGCCAGCAGCCCCTTCCCGCAGTTCTTC
CASSPFPQFF
>NA|TRBV7-8|TRBJ2-2|NA
TGTGCCAGCAGCTTACAGGGGACAAGGAAGAGCACCGGGGAGCTGTTTTTT
CASSLQGTRKSTGELFF
>NA|TRBV6-5|TRBJ2-7|few
TGTGCCAGCAGTTACTCGGACAGCTCCTACGAGCAGTACTTC
CASSYSDSSYEQYF
>NA|TRBV29-1|TRBJ2-5|few
TGCAGCGTTCAGACCCTGGAGACCCAGTACTTC
CSVQTLETQYF
>TRBD2|TRBV5-1|TRBJ2-7|NA
TGCGCCAGCAAGGTGGGACTAGCGGGAGTAGGCTCCTACGAGCAGTACTTC
CASKVGLAGVGSYEQYF
>NA|TRBV5-5|TRBJ2-1|few
TGTGCCAGCAGCTTGGAGCCCAATGAGCAGTTCTTC
CASSLEPNEQFF
>NA|TRBV5-1|TRBJ2-5|many
TGCGCCAGCAGCTCGGCGGTGGCGGAACAAGAGACCCAGTACTTC
CASSSAVAEQETQYF
>NA|TRBV5-1|TRBJ2-1|NA
TGCGCCAGCAGCTTAGACCGTTTTGAGCTGTTCTTC
CASSLDRFELFF
>NA|TRBV6-1|TRBJ1-1|NA
TGTGCCAGCAGCCCAATCCCACAGCCAGTCGCTGAAGCTTTCTTT
CASSPIPQPVAEAFF
>TRBD1|TRBV5-1|TRBJ1-1|NA
TGCGCCAGCAGCCAAAACCAGGGACAGACGAACACTGAAGCTTTCTTT
CASSQNQGQTNTEAFF
>NA|TRBV10-3|TRBJ2-7|few
TGTGCCATCAGTGACGCGGGCCGGGTTTACGAGCAGTACTTC
CAISDAGRVYEQYF
>TRBD1|TRBV3-1|TRBJ1-1|NA
TGTGCCAGCAGCCAACCTAGGACAGGGGGCCTGAACACTGAAGCTTTCTTT
CASSQPRTGGLNTEAFF
>NA|TRBV7-2|TRBJ1-1|NA
TGTGCCAGCAGCCCGCAGCCAGGCGGGGGCACTGAAGCTTTCTTT
CASSPQPGGGTEAFF
>TRBD2|TRBV27|TRBJ2-1|few
TGTGCCAGCATATCAGCGGGAGTGGGGAATGAGCAGTTCTTC
CASISAGVGNEQFF
>NA|TRBV27|TRBJ2-2|few
TGTGCCAGCATGGGAGTGGCCACAACCCCCGGGGAGCTGTTTTTT
CASMGVATTPGELFF
>NA|TRBV9|TRBJ1-2|NA
TGTGCCAGCAGCGCAGAGGACACATACTATGGCTACACCTTC
CASSAEDTYYGYTF
>NA|TRBV19|TRBJ1-2|few
TGTGCCAGTAGTATCCTGGGGATCGGCTACACCTTC
CASSILGIGYTF